These 16 T cell receptor beta chains were all obtained from the same sample, sequenced in a study of CD4+ T cells in melanoma (dated by TCRdb to between 2021 and 2024). Library method: the immunoSEQ multiplex PCR assay. Here the immuneACCESS table is served through TCRdb, limited to in-frame sequences with V and J called. Missing clones are a known gap in these copies; in checked studies unresolved V genes cover under half, and the rest lacks a known reason. In all, the sample holds 18,000 or so clones, and more than 65% of those were seen once. The ten top clones hold roughly 5.2% of the sample. The specimen was cells from a culture (not recorded whether cultured in vitro). The origin of the receptors is a human donor with melanoma.

The CDR3 spells CASSARLAGEETQYF. CDR3 in DNA: TGTGCCAGCAGCGCCCGACTAGCGGGGGAAGAGACCCAGTACTTC. The V gene is TRBV7-8, the J gene TRBJ2-5; TRBD2 aligns across 12 bases. V lost 5 bases to trimming and J lost 3 bases; unmatched junction nucleotides: 4. The CDR3 is 15 amino acids. Germline-derived CDR1 and CDR2 are SGHVS and FQNEAQ.

The table lists this clone with a few counts. The rearrangement joins TRBV10-3 to TRBJ2-4; the match to TRBD1 covers 10 bases. Germline CDR1 reads ENHRY; CDR2 reads SYGVKD. The junction had 8 bases not matched to a gene; V was cut back by 2 bases and J by 10 bases. The CDR3 runs to 15 residues. In DNA form, the CDR3 reads TGTGCCATCAGTGAGCCGAGGACAGGGGGGAAGATTCAGTACTTC. It yields the protein CAISEPRTGGKIQYF.

The CDR3 sequence is CASSLWTGGAYEQYF. The CDR3 region has the DNA TGTGCCAGCAGCCTATGGACAGGGGGGGCCTACGAGCAGTACTTC. This chain joins TRBV7-3 and TRBJ2-7, with 10 bases matching TRBD1. CDR1 and CDR2 (germline): SGHTA, FQGTGA. V shed 5 bases, J shed 2 bases, and the junction held 6 bases outside the gene matches. This CDR3 is 15 amino acids long.

The rearrangement uses TRBV6-6 and TRBJ1-1; D perhaps matches TRBD1 (6 bases). CDR3 length equals 15 residues. The germline V gene encodes CDR1 MNHNY and CDR2 SVGAGI (reference sequence). V was pared by 5 bases and J by 0 bases, with 13 bases between. CDR3 nucleotides: TGTGCCAGCAGTGACCGGACAGAAATGAACACTGAAGCTTTCTTT. Translated, it gives CASSDRTEMNTEAFF.

The rearrangement uses TRBV30 and TRBJ2-2, with D unclear. Between the trimmed V and J ends, which lost 2 bases and 4 bases, there was a span of 8 bases. Per the germline V gene, CDR1 is GTSNPN and CDR2 is SVGIG (reference sequence). The CDR3 loop spans 13 amino acids. The CDR3 bases are TGTGCCTGGAGTCTTACTCGCACCGGGGAGCTGTTTTTT. It codes for CAWSLTRTGELFF.

The genes are TRBV14 and TRBJ2-7; D may be TRBD1 (5 bases). Germline V gives CDR1 SGHDN, CDR2 FVKESK. This CDR3 is built from 14 residues. V dropped 3 bases and J dropped 1 base, with 10 bases sitting between them. The CDR3 DNA is TGTGCCAGCAGCCATCGGCAGGGTTCCTACGAGCAGTACTTC. Translated: CASSHRQGSYEQYF.

As to this clone: The limits of the CDR3 on the DNA are not certain, so only TCRdb's listed CDR3 is given. The J gene is TRBJ1-1, the V gene TRBV15. CDR1 is LNHNV, CDR2 YYDKDF, per germline (reference sequence). Inclusive of both ends, the CDR3 amounts to 13 amino acids. CDR3 region: CATEKKVGLGTFF.

This clone was observed a handful of times. V gene TRBV6-1 combines with J gene TRBJ1-2; perhaps TRBD1 as D (5 bases). V was shortened by 5 bases and J by 3 bases, with 10 bases between the two germline ends. The CDR3 is 13 amino acids. From germline, CDR1 is MNHNS and CDR2 SASEGT. The CDR3 reads CASSLQDYYGYTF. CDR3 in DNA: TGTGCCAGCAGTTTACAGGATTACTATGGCTACACCTTC.

The chain carries TRBV2 and TRBJ1-1; D possibly corresponds to TRBD1 (5 bases). The CDR3 loop spans 15 amino acids. Trimming took 0 bases from V and 3 from J, leaving 11 bases between them. CDR1 is SNHLY, CDR2 FYNNEI, per germline. The CDR3 DNA sequence: TGTGCCAGCAGTGAAGCCCTGGGGGGGGACACTGAAGCTTTCTTT. It codes for CASSEALGGDTEAFF.

The chain employs TRBV7-3 and TRBJ2-3; 7 positions agree with TRBD2. Per the germline V gene, CDR1 is SGHTA and CDR2 is FQGTGA. The CDR3 consists of 13 residues. Losses at the gene ends were 1 base for V and 8 bases for J; bases not matched to a gene: 3. CDR3 coding DNA: TGTGCCAGCAGCTTAAATGGGGAGGGTACGCAGTATTTT. It encodes CASSLNGEGTQYF.

The V gene is TRBV19, the J gene TRBJ2-1, with TRBD1 matching 11 bases. J gave up 5 bases and V 7 bases, and 7 bases lay outside the gene matches. This CDR3 comprises 15 residues. Germline V gives CDR1 LNHDA, CDR2 SQIVND (reference sequence). DNA for the CDR3: TGTGCCAGTACCCAGGACAGGGGGCTGGACAATGAGCAGTTCTTC. Translated: CASTQDRGLDNEQFF.

Concerning this clone itself: One end of the junction does not line up with germline, which may come from a read error. The V and J genes are TRBV6-6 and TRBJ1-1, with D maybe TRBD1 (6 bases). From germline, CDR1 is MNHNY and CDR2 SVGAGI (reference sequence). The CDR3 is 15 residues long. CDR3 amino acids: CASRYSPGKGVEAFF. The CDR3 DNA reads as TGTGCCAGCAGATACTCTCCCGGGAAGGGGGTCGAAGCTTTCTTT.

The chain employs TRBV25-1 and TRBJ2-1; possible D gene TRBD2, 5 bases. CDR3 length equals 14 residues. The ends were cut back, 4 bases at V and 7 bases at J, with 14 bases in the middle. Per germline, CDR1 MGHDK and CDR2 SYGVNS. As DNA, the CDR3 is TGTGCCAGCAGTGGTTGGCAACGGGGAAATGAGCAGTTCTTC. It specifies CASSGWQRGNEQFF.

The gene calls are TRBV5-4 and TRBJ1-3, with D perhaps TRBD1 (5 bases). The CDR3 has 15 amino acids. CDR1 is SGHNT and CDR2 is YYREEE in the germline V gene (reference sequence). Deletions cut 4 bases from V and 1 base from J, with 12 bases between. The CDR3: CASSAPTGSGNTIYF. The CDR3 region has the DNA TGTGCCAGCAGCGCCCCTACAGGTTCTGGAAACACCATATATTTT.

This clone appeared once. The chain joins TRBV4-1 to TRBJ1-4; TRBD1 is a possible D gene (6 bases). CDR3 length: 13 residues. V was shortened by 4 bases and J by 8 bases, with 11 bases between the two germline ends. Germline lookup yields CDR1 MGHRA and CDR2 YSYEKL. The CDR3: CASSPADREKLFF. The CDR3 DNA is TGCGCCAGCAGCCCAGCCGACAGGGAAAAACTGTTTTTT.

In nucleotides, the CDR3 is TGCGCCAGCAGCCAAGATTGGGTTCCGACCGGGGAGCTGTTTTTT. Protein product: CASSQDWVPTGELFF. The chain is built from TRBV4-1 and TRBJ2-2; no clear D. Trimming took off 0 bases at V and 5 bases at J, with 10 bases between the two ends. The CDR3 loop spans 15 amino acids. Germline V lookup: CDR1 MGHRA, CDR2 YSYEKL.